Listed below are T cell receptor beta chains from one sample, sequenced in a study of CD8+CD57+ T cells in acquired aplastic anemia. One entry per CDR3 protein, called by TCRdb with MiXCR from the reads. Among just over 200,000 distinct CDR3 sequences listed, approximately 65% were seen once. The sample consisted of sorted CD4+, CD8+, or CD8+CD57+ T cells (not recorded which) from PBMCs. All receptors come from a human donor with aplastic anemia. The CDR3 runs from the conserved cysteine through the conserved F or W. A D gene is named only where the DNA matches it firmly. The size field is filled for only some rows; it gives once, few, many or a size class.

v_gene,abundance,j_gene,d_gene,CDR3nt,CDR3aa
TRBV2,.,TRBJ2-1,TRBD2,TGTGCCAGCAGTGAATTTCCTAGCGGGGCGGCTCGGTTCTTC,CASSEFPSGAARFF
TRBV5-1,.,TRBJ2-7,.,TGCGCCAGCAGCTTGGATGGCCAGGGGAGGATCCGCGAGCAGTACTTC,CASSLDGQGRIREQYF
TRBV7-9,.,TRBJ2-7,.,TGTGCCAGCAGAGCAACCGGGACGGTCTCCTACGAGCAGTACTTC,CASRATGTVSYEQYF
TRBV10-2,.,TRBJ1-1,.,TGCGCCAGCAGTGAGTCAGGAATGACTGAAGCTTTCTTT,CASSESGMTEAFF
TRBV7-9,.,TRBJ2-7,TRBD2,TGTGCCAGCAGATCTGGACTAGCGGGGGGTAGAGAAGAGCAGTACTTC,CASRSGLAGGREEQYF
TRBV7-7,.,TRBJ2-5,.,TGTGCTAGCAGCCTAAATGGAGAGACCCAGTACTTC,CASSLNGETQYF
TRBV9,few,TRBJ2-3,TRBD2,TGTGCCAGCAGCCACCCGGGGGGGGGGAATATGGATACGCAGTATTTT,CASSHPGGGNMDTQYF
TRBV24-1,.,TRBJ2-3,.,TGTGCCACCAGTGATTCAGGGTGGAGCACAGATACGCAGTATTTT,CATSDSGWSTDTQYF
TRBV7-2,.,TRBJ2-7,.,TGTGCCAGCAGCCCAGGGAGTGGGGACTACGAGCAGTACTTC,CASSPGSGDYEQYF
TRBV20-1,.,TRBJ2-7,.,TGCAGTGCTAGTACCGGGGCCTTCTCCGAGCAGTACTTC,CSASTGAFSEQYF
TRBV6-6,.,TRBJ1-2,.,TGTGCCAGCAGTCCAGGAACCAACTATGGCTACACCTTC,CASSPGTNYGYTF
TRBV24-1,.,TRBJ2-7,.,TGTGCCAGCTCACTTGGGGAGTCGGCTCGCGAGCAGTACTTC,CASSLGESAREQYF
TRBV7-2,.,TRBJ1-2,.,TGTGCCAGCAGCTTAGGGGGATACTATGGCTACACCTTC,CASSLGGYYGYTF
TRBV9,.,TRBJ2-3,TRBD1,TGTGCCAGCAGCGTAGTAGGTCGCTGGACAGGGAGTCTACCAGATACGCAGTATTTT,CASSVVGRWTGSLPDTQYF
TRBV12-5,many,TRBJ2-7,.,TGTGCTAGTGGTTTATTCGGGGGAACGTCCTACTACGAGCAGTACTTC,CASGLFGGTSYYEQYF
TRBV7-8,.,TRBJ2-3,.,TGTGCCAGCAGCCTATCGGGCAGCGGGCGGGATACGCAGTATTTT,CASSLSGSGRDTQYF
TRBV7-9,.,TRBJ1-1,.,TGTGCCAGCAGGGGAGTGTCGGGCACTGAAGCTTTCTTT,CASRGVSGTEAFF
TRBV7-9,once,TRBJ1-2,.,TGTGCCAGCAGCATCAACCCGGCGGAGGGCTACACCTTC,CASSINPAEGYTF
TRBV7-9,many,TRBJ1-1,.,TGTGCCAGCAGCTTAGAGAGGGTGGTTGAAGCTTTCTTT,CASSLERVVEAFF
TRBV6-6,.,TRBJ1-1,.,TGCGCCAGCAGGAGTCAGTCGAACACTGAAGCTTTCTTT,CASRSQSNTEAFF
TRBV7-6,.,TRBJ2-5,.,TGTGCCAGCAGCTTAGTTCTCAGGGGGGGAGAGACCCAGTACTTC,CASSLVLRGGETQYF
TRBV29-1,.,TRBJ2-1,.,TGCAGCGTTGGACTGGCCAGCTTCTACAATGAGCAGTTCTTC,CSVGLASFYNEQFF
TRBV2,few,TRBJ2-1,.,TGTGCCAGCAGTGAAGCATCGCAGTTCTTC,CASSEASQFF
TRBV7-2,.,TRBJ1-5,.,TGTGCCAGCAGCCTAGAGGGGGGACGCAATCAGCCCCAGCATTTT,CASSLEGGRNQPQHF
TRBV29-1,.,TRBJ2-1,TRBD2,TGCAGCCTAGAAGTAGCGGGGGAACTTGAGCAGTTCTTC,CSLEVAGELEQFF
TRBV10-1,.,TRBJ2-7,.,TGCGCCAGCAGTGCTGGTCTCTCTCTGGATTACGAGCAGTACTTC,CASSAGLSLDYEQYF
TRBV6-1,many,TRBJ2-7,.,TGTGCCAGCAGTGAAGAGGGGGCGGGGGCCTACGAGCAGTACTTC,CASSEEGAGAYEQYF
TRBV24-1,many,TRBJ2-7,.,TGTGCCACCAGGAGAACGGACAGTACCTACGAGCAGTACTTC,CATRRTDSTYEQYF
TRBV2,.,TRBJ2-7,TRBD1,TGTGCCAGCAGTGAAGGGGACAGGAGGGCCTACGAGCAGTACTTC,CASSEGDRRAYEQYF
TRBV25-1,.,TRBJ2-7,TRBD2,TGTGCCAGCAGTGCCGGACTAGCGCAACACGAGCAGTACTTC,CASSAGLAQHEQYF
TRBV20-1,.,TRBJ2-3,TRBD2,TGCAGTGCCCATTATAGCGGGACTCGCAGCACAGATACGCAGTATTTT,CSAHYSGTRSTDTQYF
TRBV10-3,few,TRBJ1-1,TRBD1,TGTGCCATCAGTGAGTGGACAGGGAAGAACACTGAAGCTTTCTTT,CAISEWTGKNTEAFF